This T cell receptor (beta chain) was sequenced for a study of blood T cell repertoires in COVID-19. The wider study: Samples came from the United States, Italy and Spain, spanning acute and convalescent COVID-19. T cells, B-cell-depleted T cells, or PBMCs supplied cDNA or gDNA.

V lost 1 base and J 4 bases, leaving 10 bases between the germline ends. The CDR3 loop spans 15 amino acids. CDR1 LNHDA and CDR2 SQIVND come from the germline V gene (reference sequence). In the source study's methods: Nucleated cell counts were estimated from reference gene primer amplification. Some clones are missing from TCRdb's copy, which holds only in-frame ones; the method was immunoSEQ multiplex PCR. The V and J calls and the clone size are those of that table, but D and trimming were determined from the DNA. The sample carries 35,000 to 45,000 clones, about three quarters recorded once. The sequence was collected from a man between 60 and 75 years old with active COVID-19. The gene calls are TRBV19 and TRBJ2-2; D gene unclear. Sequenced: peripheral blood. The CDR3 region is CASSIGAMFTGELFF. For the CDR3, the DNA is TGTGCCAGTAGTATAGGAGCAATGTTCACCGGGGAGCTGTTTTTT.